The next 7 T cell receptor beta chains were all read from a single sample in a study of naive and memory T cell subsets. TCR cDNA received a 3' ligated oligonucleotide that carried a UMI. Ligated cDNA underwent four rounds of PCR with nested alpha and beta constant region primers and SP2. TCRdb re-analysed the 5' RACE reads in MiXCR, keeping a single row per CDR3 protein. Of 55,000 to 70,000 distinct CDR3 sequences in the sample, 7.2% were seen once. Every receptor here comes from a male donor in good health.

A few counts support this clonotype. The chain employs TRBV29-1 and TRBJ2-2; D might be TRBD1 (5 bases). V dropped 6 bases and J dropped 2 bases, with 7 bases sitting between them. The germline V gene encodes CDR1 SQVTM and CDR2 ANQGSEA. The CDR3 has 12 residues. CDR3 coding DNA: TGCAGCGTCAGGGAAAACACCGGGGAGCTGTTTTTT. It is translated as CSVRENTGELFF.

Concerning this clonotype: This clone may be a read error of a much larger clone one base away. The gene calls are TRBV29-1 and TRBJ2-2, with 8 bases that match TRBD2. This CDR3 spans 12 amino acids. Looked up from germline, CDR1 is SQVTM and CDR2 is ANQGSEA. V lost 5 bases to trimming and J lost 8 bases; unmatched junction nucleotides: 4. CDR3 nucleotides: TGCAGCGTTTCACTAGCGGAAGGGGAGCTGTTTTTT. Translation: CSVSLAEGELFF.

This clonotype was recorded a few times. V and J are TRBV2 and TRBJ2-7; no clear D gene. The germline CDR1 and CDR2 sequences are SNHLY and FYNNEI. The CDR3 length is 14 residues. The germline V and J ends were trimmed by 6 bases and 4 bases, with 16 bases remaining between them. DNA for the CDR3: TGTGCCAGCAGCGGGCCCTTGGACCCTTACGAGCAGTACTTC. It is translated as CASSGPLDPYEQYF.

This clonotype was counted ten times or more. V gene TRBV5-4 combines with J gene TRBJ2-7; 10 bases agree with TRBD2. The CDR3 covers 15 residues. CDR1 is SGHNT and CDR2 is YYREEE in the germline V gene (reference sequence). With 0 bases clipped from V and 3 bases from J, the junction kept 3 bases outside the gene matches. The CDR3 loop is CASSLESSGSYEQYF. CDR3 sequence (DNA): TGTGCCAGCAGCTTGGAATCTAGCGGGAGCTACGAGCAGTACTTC.

At least ten counts were recorded for this clonotype. This chain uses TRBV2 with TRBJ1-1; a weak D match, TRBD1 (6 bases). CDR1 is SNHLY, CDR2 FYNNEI, per germline. The CDR3 has 14 amino acids. V lost 6 bases, J lost 4 bases, and 15 bases lay in between. The CDR3, as DNA: TGTGCCAGCAGCCCGACAGGCCCCAGCACTGAAGCTTTCTTT. The encoded protein is CASSPTGPSTEAFF.

The chain combines TRBV6-5 with TRBJ1-5, with no clear D. CDR1 is MNHEY, CDR2 SVGAGI, per germline. Trimming cost V 5 bases and J 4 bases, with 15 bases left between them. The CDR3 has 15 residues. The DNA of the CDR3 is TGTGCCAGCAGTCAAGGACTGTTTGGAAATCAGCCCCAGCATTTT. It codes for CASSQGLFGNQPQHF.

The J gene is TRBJ1-1, the V gene TRBV5-4; TRBD1 agrees at 7 bases. This CDR3 has 13 residues. The germline gives CDR1 SGHNT, CDR2 YYREEE (reference sequence). J lost 6 bases, V lost 4 bases, and 6 bases had no gene match. Written as DNA, the CDR3 is TGTGCCAGCAGCCGACAGGGAGGGTCTGAAGCTTTCTTT. Translating it yields CASSRQGGSEAFF.